Listed below are T cell receptor beta chains from one sample, sequenced in a study of tumor-infiltrating lymphocytes in primary liver carcinoma. From the multiplex PCR reads, TCRdb called clonotypes with MiXCR, one entry per CDR3 protein. The table records some 87,000 distinct CDR3 sequences, about 70% of them present only once. Sequencing input: tumor-adjacent normal liver tissue. These receptor sequences come from a man aged 35 to 55 with primary liver carcinoma and hepatitis B virus infection. The CDR3 runs from the conserved cysteine through the conserved F or W. D genes are given only for firm matches. Clone size is not always given. Where it is, it says once, few, many or a class for expanded clones.

clone_size: few; v_call: TRBV11-2; d_call: NA; j_call: TRBJ2-7; cdr3_nt: TGTGCCGGTAGCCTCGGCGGGACTCTACCCTACGAGCAATACTTC; cdr3_aa: CAGSLGGTLPYEQYF
clone_size: few; v_call: TRBV28; d_call: NA; j_call: TRBJ2-6; cdr3_nt: TGTGCCAGCAATCTCCGGGGACGGGTCTGGGCCAACGTCCTGACTTTC; cdr3_aa: CASNLRGRVWANVLTF
clone_size: few; v_call: TRBV11-1; d_call: TRBD2; j_call: TRBJ2-1; cdr3_nt: TGTGCCAGCAGCTTACGCCCGGGACTAGCGGCTTATTCCTACAATGAGCAGTTCTTC; cdr3_aa: CASSLRPGLAAYSYNEQFF
clone_size: NA; v_call: TRBV28; d_call: TRBD2; j_call: TRBJ2-2; cdr3_nt: TGTGCCGCCCGAGCGGGGACCGGGGAGCTGTTTTTT; cdr3_aa: CAARAGTGELFF
clone_size: many; v_call: TRBV29-1; d_call: NA; j_call: TRBJ2-1; cdr3_nt: TGCAGCGTTGAATGTCGGGACACAAACAATGAGCAGTTCTTC; cdr3_aa: CSVECRDTNNEQFF
clone_size: NA; v_call: TRBV11-3; d_call: NA; j_call: TRBJ2-7; cdr3_nt: TGTGTCACCAGCCTCCGACGGGGTCCTTACTCCTACGAGCAGTACTTC; cdr3_aa: CVTSLRRGPYSYEQYF
clone_size: NA; v_call: TRBV5-5; d_call: TRBD1; j_call: TRBJ1-2; cdr3_nt: TGTGCCAGCAGCGTCCGGGACAGGGCCGATGACTTCACCTTC; cdr3_aa: CASSVRDRADDFTF
clone_size: NA; v_call: TRBV10-3; d_call: TRBD2; j_call: TRBJ2-3; cdr3_nt: TGTGCCATCAGTGAGTCCAGGACTAGCGGAGTCACAGATACGCAGTATTTT; cdr3_aa: CAISESRTSGVTDTQYF
clone_size: once; v_call: TRBV28; d_call: NA; j_call: TRBJ2-3; cdr3_nt: TGTGCCAGCGGCTCCGCAGTGACCTTCGTGGGAGATACGCAGTATTTT; cdr3_aa: CASGSAVTFVGDTQYF
clone_size: NA; v_call: TRBV5-7; d_call: TRBD2; j_call: TRBJ2-5; cdr3_nt: TGTGCCAGCAGCGGGGGGGAGACCCATTACTTC; cdr3_aa: CASSGGETHYF
clone_size: NA; v_call: TRBV6-5; d_call: TRBD1; j_call: TRBJ1-3; cdr3_nt: TGTGCCTGCAGCTACTCGGGACAGAGCAGCTCTGGAAACACCATATATTTT; cdr3_aa: CACSYSGQSSSGNTIYF
clone_size: NA; v_call: TRBV6-5; d_call: NA; j_call: TRBJ2-2; cdr3_nt: TGTGCCAGTTGGGTGAACACTGGGGAGCTGTTTTTT; cdr3_aa: CASWVNTGELFF
clone_size: NA; v_call: TRBV4-1; d_call: TRBD2; j_call: TRBJ2-1; cdr3_nt: TGTGCCAGCAGCCAAGGTTTCCGGGAGGACCGAGGTGAGCAGTTCTTC; cdr3_aa: CASSQGFREDRGEQFF
clone_size: NA; v_call: TRBV12-3/TRBV12-4; d_call: NA; j_call: TRBJ1-2; cdr3_nt: TGTGCCAGCAGACACGCCTGGAGGATGGGAGGGGATGGCTACACCTTC; cdr3_aa: CASRHAWRMGGDGYTF
clone_size: NA; v_call: TRBV6-6; d_call: NA; j_call: TRBJ1-5; cdr3_nt: TGTGCCATCAGTCCCACCGACGGGGGCACAGATACGCAGCATTTT; cdr3_aa: CAISPTDGGTDTQHF
clone_size: NA; v_call: TRBV11-2; d_call: TRBD2; j_call: TRBJ2-2; cdr3_nt: TGTGCCAGCAGCCCGGGAAGGGGACTAGCGGGTCTTAACGCCGGGGAGCTGTTTTTT; cdr3_aa: CASSPGRGLAGLNAGELFF
clone_size: NA; v_call: TRBV28; d_call: NA; j_call: TRBJ2-1; cdr3_nt: TGTGCCAGCAGGCCGGCAGGTAACAATGAGCAGTTCTTC; cdr3_aa: CASRPAGNNEQFF
clone_size: once; v_call: TRBV29-1; d_call: NA; j_call: TRBJ2-3; cdr3_nt: TGCAGCGTCGCTCCTAACGGGGATAGAGATACGCAGTATTTT; cdr3_aa: CSVAPNGDRDTQYF
clone_size: NA; v_call: TRBV4-2; d_call: NA; j_call: TRBJ2-3; cdr3_nt: TGTGCCAGCAGCCGAGAACCCCTCCCGGGAGTCGGTTTAGATACGCAGTATTTT; cdr3_aa: CASSREPLPGVGLDTQYF
clone_size: NA; v_call: TRBV5-1; d_call: NA; j_call: TRBJ1-1; cdr3_nt: TGCGCCAGCTCTGGGACCGCCAGCACTGAAGCTTTCTTT; cdr3_aa: CASSGTASTEAFF
clone_size: many; v_call: TRBV10-3; d_call: NA; j_call: TRBJ1-2; cdr3_nt: TGTGCCACGTGGGCCTCGGGGGACTATGGCTACACCTTC; cdr3_aa: CATWASGDYGYTF
clone_size: many; v_call: TRBV4-1; d_call: TRBD2; j_call: TRBJ2-7; cdr3_nt: TGCGCCAGCAGCCAAGATCACAGCGGGAGGTACGAGCAGTACTTC; cdr3_aa: CASSQDHSGRYEQYF
clone_size: many; v_call: TRBV4-1; d_call: NA; j_call: TRBJ2-7; cdr3_nt: TGCGCCAGCAGCCAACAGGGGGGTTACGAGCAGTACTTC; cdr3_aa: CASSQQGGYEQYF
clone_size: NA; v_call: TRBV6-1; d_call: TRBD1; j_call: TRBJ2-2; cdr3_nt: TGTGCCAGCACATCCGGGACAGGGGTGACCGGGGGGCTGTTTTTT; cdr3_aa: CASTSGTGVTGGLFF
clone_size: NA; v_call: TRBV28; d_call: NA; j_call: TRBJ2-1; cdr3_nt: TGTGCCAGGAGCAAGCCTAGGGGACGGGATGAGCAGTTCTTC; cdr3_aa: CARSKPRGRDEQFF
clone_size: NA; v_call: TRBV12-3/TRBV12-4; d_call: NA; j_call: TRBJ2-7; cdr3_nt: TGTTCCACCAGTTTAAGGGAATCCTACGAGCAGTACTTC; cdr3_aa: CSTSLRESYEQYF
clone_size: many; v_call: TRBV5-6; d_call: NA; j_call: TRBJ1-1; cdr3_nt: TGTGCCAGCAGCGCGCCATGGACAGAAAAGGCTGAAGCTTTCTTT; cdr3_aa: CASSAPWTEKAEAFF
clone_size: NA; v_call: TRBV11-3; d_call: TRBD2; j_call: TRBJ2-1; cdr3_nt: TGTACCAACAGCTTAGTCTGGACTAGCAATGAGCAGTTCTTC; cdr3_aa: CTNSLVWTSNEQFF
clone_size: NA; v_call: TRBV28; d_call: TRBD1; j_call: TRBJ2-1; cdr3_nt: TGTGCCAGCATCTCCCCTCGACAGGGGGACAATGAGCAGTTCTTC; cdr3_aa: CASISPRQGDNEQFF
clone_size: NA; v_call: TRBV11-2; d_call: NA; j_call: TRBJ2-2; cdr3_nt: TGTGCCAGCAGCTTTGCTCAGGGCCCCTACGGCGGGGAACTGTTTTTT; cdr3_aa: CASSFAQGPYGGELFF
clone_size: NA; v_call: TRBV11-2; d_call: TRBD2; j_call: TRBJ2-1; cdr3_nt: TGTGCCGGCAGCTTAGCGGGAGGGCATTACAATGAGCAGCTCTTT; cdr3_aa: CAGSLAGGHYNEQLF
clone_size: few; v_call: TRBV6-1; d_call: TRBD1; j_call: TRBJ1-1; cdr3_nt: TGCGCTAGCAGCAGTTCAAGTACAGGGGGCACTGAAGTTTTCTTT; cdr3_aa: CASSSSSTGGTEVFF
clone_size: NA; v_call: TRBV11-2; d_call: NA; j_call: TRBJ2-3; cdr3_nt: TGCGTCAGCACCACTAGGACAGCCAGCACAGATACGCAGTATTTT; cdr3_aa: CVSTTRTASTDTQYF
clone_size: NA; v_call: TRBV5-4; d_call: TRBD1; j_call: TRBJ2-5; cdr3_nt: TGTACCAGCAGCAGCAAGACAGGGGTTGGCGAGACCCAGTACTTC; cdr3_aa: CTSSSKTGVGETQYF
clone_size: NA; v_call: TRBV4-1; d_call: NA; j_call: TRBJ2-1; cdr3_nt: TGCGCCAACAGCCAAGGGAGGGACAATGAGCAATTCTTC; cdr3_aa: CANSQGRDNEQFF
clone_size: NA; v_call: TRBV7-9; d_call: NA; j_call: TRBJ1-1; cdr3_nt: TGTGTCAGCAGCTTTCGGGGGGACACTGGAGTTTTCTTT; cdr3_aa: CVSSFRGDTGVFF
clone_size: NA; v_call: TRBV10-3; d_call: NA; j_call: TRBJ2-1; cdr3_nt: TGTGTCATAAGGCTAGAAGTGAGAAATGAGCAGTTCTTC; cdr3_aa: CVIRLEVRNEQFF
clone_size: many; v_call: TRBV5-1; d_call: NA; j_call: TRBJ2-4; cdr3_nt: TGCGCCAGCAGACTAGGGCCGATAGCCAAAAACATTCAGTACTTC; cdr3_aa: CASRLGPIAKNIQYF
clone_size: NA; v_call: TRBV11-2; d_call: TRBD2; j_call: TRBJ2-1; cdr3_nt: TGTGTCGGCAGCCTAGCGGGCTCCTACAATGAGCAGTTCTTC; cdr3_aa: CVGSLAGSYNEQFF
clone_size: NA; v_call: TRBV12-3/TRBV12-4; d_call: TRBD2; j_call: TRBJ2-5; cdr3_nt: TGTGCCAGCAGTAAGTCCTGGACTAGCGGTCAAGAGACCCAGTACTTC; cdr3_aa: CASSKSWTSGQETQYF